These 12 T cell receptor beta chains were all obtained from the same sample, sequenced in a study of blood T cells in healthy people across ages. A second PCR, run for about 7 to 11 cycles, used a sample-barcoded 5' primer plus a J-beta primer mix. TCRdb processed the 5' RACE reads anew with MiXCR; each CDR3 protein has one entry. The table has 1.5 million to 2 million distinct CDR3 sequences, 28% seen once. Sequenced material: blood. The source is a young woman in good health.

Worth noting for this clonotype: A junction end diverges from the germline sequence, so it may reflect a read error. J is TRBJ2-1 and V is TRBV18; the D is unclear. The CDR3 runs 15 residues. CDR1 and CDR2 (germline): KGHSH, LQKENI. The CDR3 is CASSPSLSTGNKQFF. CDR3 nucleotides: TGTGCCAGCTCACCATCCCTGTCCACGGGCAATAAGCAGTTCTTC. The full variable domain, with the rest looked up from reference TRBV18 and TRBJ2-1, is NAGVMQNPRHLVRRRGQEARLRCSPMKGHSHVYWYRQLPEEGLKFMVYLQKENIIDESGMPKERFSAEFPKEGPSILRIQQVVRGDSAAYFCASSPSLSTGNKQFFGPGTRLTVL.

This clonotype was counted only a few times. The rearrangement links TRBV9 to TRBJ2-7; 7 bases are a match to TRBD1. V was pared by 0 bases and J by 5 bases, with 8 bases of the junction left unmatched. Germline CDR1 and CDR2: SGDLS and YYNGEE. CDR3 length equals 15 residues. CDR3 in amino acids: CASSVEQGMFNEQYF. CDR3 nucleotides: TGTGCCAGCAGCGTAGAACAGGGGATGTTCAACGAGCAGTACTTC.

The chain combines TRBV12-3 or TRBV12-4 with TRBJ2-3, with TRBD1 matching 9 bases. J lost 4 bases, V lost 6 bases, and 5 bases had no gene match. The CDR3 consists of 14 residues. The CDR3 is CASSGTGRADTQYF. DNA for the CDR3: TGTGCCAGCAGCGGGACAGGGCGAGCAGATACGCAGTATTTT.

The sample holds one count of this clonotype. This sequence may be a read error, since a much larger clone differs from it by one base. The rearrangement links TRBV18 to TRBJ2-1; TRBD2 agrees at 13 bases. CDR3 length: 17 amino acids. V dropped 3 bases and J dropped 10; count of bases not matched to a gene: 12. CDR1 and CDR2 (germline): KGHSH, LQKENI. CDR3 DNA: TGTGCCAGCTCACCGAAAACTAGCGGGAGGGCCTTCTACGAGCAGTTCTTC. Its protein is CASSPKTSGRAFYEQFF. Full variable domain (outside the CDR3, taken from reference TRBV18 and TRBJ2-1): NAGVMQNPRHLVRRRGQEARLRCSPMKGHSHVYWYRQLPEEGLKFMVYLQKENIIDESGMPKERFSAEFPKEGPSILRIQQVVRGDSAAYFCASSPKTSGRAFYEQFFGPGTRLTVL.

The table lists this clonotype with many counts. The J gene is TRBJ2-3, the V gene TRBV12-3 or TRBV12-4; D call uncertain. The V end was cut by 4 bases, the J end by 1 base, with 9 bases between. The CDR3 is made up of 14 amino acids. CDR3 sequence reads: CASSSRAGTDTQYF. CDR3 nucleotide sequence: TGTGCCAGCAGTTCACGGGCTGGCACAGATACGCAGTATTTT.

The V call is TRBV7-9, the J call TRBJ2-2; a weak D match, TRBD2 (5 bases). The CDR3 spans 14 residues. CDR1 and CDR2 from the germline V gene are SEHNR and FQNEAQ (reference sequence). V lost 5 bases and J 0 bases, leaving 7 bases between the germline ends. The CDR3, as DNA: TGTGCCAGCAGCACTAGTACGAACACCGGGGAGCTGTTTTTT. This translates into CASSTSTNTGELFF.

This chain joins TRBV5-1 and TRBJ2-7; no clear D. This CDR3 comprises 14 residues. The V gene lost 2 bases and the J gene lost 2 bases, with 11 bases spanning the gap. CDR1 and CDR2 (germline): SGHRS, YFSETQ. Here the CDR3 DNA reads TGCGCCAGCAGCTTTGGGCAGGCTGCCTACGAGCAGTACTTC. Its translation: CASSFGQAAYEQYF.

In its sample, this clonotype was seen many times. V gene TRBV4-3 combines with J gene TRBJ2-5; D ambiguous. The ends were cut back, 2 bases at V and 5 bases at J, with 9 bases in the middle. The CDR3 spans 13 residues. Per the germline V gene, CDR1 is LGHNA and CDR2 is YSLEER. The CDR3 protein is CASSQRAWETQYF. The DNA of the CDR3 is TGCGCCAGCAGCCAAAGGGCCTGGGAGACCCAGTACTTC.

The CDR3: CASSLDRLAGGGETQYF. CDR3 nucleotides: TGTGCCAGCAGCTTAGATCGGCTAGCGGGAGGTGGGGAGACCCAGTACTTC. The V call is TRBV7-2, the J call TRBJ2-5; 11 bases match TRBD2. The V gene end was trimmed by 1 base and the J gene end by 5 bases; junction bases not matched to a gene: 9. This CDR3 has 17 amino acids. CDR1 is SGHTA, CDR2 FQGNSA, per germline.

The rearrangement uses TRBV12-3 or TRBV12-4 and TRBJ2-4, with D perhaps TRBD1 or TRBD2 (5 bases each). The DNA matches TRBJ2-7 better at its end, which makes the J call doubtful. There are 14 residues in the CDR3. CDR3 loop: CASSPSGAGYEQYF. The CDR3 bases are TGTGCCAGCAGTCCCTCCGGGGCCGGCTACGAGCAGTACTTC.

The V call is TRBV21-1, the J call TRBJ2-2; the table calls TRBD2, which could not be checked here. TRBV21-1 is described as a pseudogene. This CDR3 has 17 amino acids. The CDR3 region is CASSKKRGIANTGELFF. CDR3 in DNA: TGTGCCAGCAGCAAAAAGCGCGGGATCGCGAACACCGGGGAGCTGTTTTTT.

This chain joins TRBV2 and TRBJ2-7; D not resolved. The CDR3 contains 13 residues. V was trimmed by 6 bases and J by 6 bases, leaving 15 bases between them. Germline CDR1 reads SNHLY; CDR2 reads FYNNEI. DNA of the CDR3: TGTGCCAGCAGGAAGGACGGTTTCCTCGAGCAGTACTTC. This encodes CASRKDGFLEQYF. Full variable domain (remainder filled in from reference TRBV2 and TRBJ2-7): EPEVTQTPSHQVTQMGQEVILRCVPISNHLYFYWYRQILGQKVEFLVSFYNNEISEKSEIFDDQFSVERPDGSNFTLKIRSTKLEDSAMYFCASRKDGFLEQYFGPGTRLTVT.